The 28 T cell receptor beta chains below all came from one sample that was sequenced in a study of T cell responses to AZD1222 COVID-19 vaccine (TCRdb year 2021). The library was obtained by the immunoSEQ multiplex PCR assay. TCRdb took over this immuneACCESS table, retaining in-frame rearrangements with V and J assigned. Such tables are incomplete; in checked studies, under half of the missing clones stem from an unresolved V gene, and the remainder is unexplained. Across this sample there are 50,000 to 70,000 clones, with more than 80% seen only once. Together, the top ten hold roughly 19% of the sample. This specimen's time point label, per the study, means: baseline before first vaccination. The sample's treatment or condition label is to be understood as: meningococcal conjugate vaccine given as trial control. The source was peripheral blood, collected on day 0 of MenACWY control vaccination. These receptors all come from an adult in good health.

The chain employs TRBV7-2 and TRBJ2-3; 7 bases fit TRBD1. CDR1 and CDR2 from the germline V gene are SGHTA and FQGNSA. This CDR3 has 17 amino acids. V was clipped by 5 bases and J by 2 bases; unmatched bases: 13. The CDR3: CASSPSQGGSFTDTQYF. CDR3 DNA: TGTGCCAGCAGCCCTTCCCAAGGGGGCTCATTCACAGATACGCAGTATTTT.

The gene calls are TRBV6-4 and TRBJ2-1, with 13 bases matching TRBD2. CDR3 length: 22 residues. The V segment lost 6 bases and the J segment 2 bases; nucleotides outside the gene matches: 22. Germline-derived CDR1 and CDR2 are MRHNA and SNTAGT. The CDR3 loop is CASRDRGLTSGRLKLAYNEQFF. CDR3 coding DNA: TGTGCCAGCAGGGACAGGGGTTTGACTAGCGGGAGGCTCAAGTTGGCCTACAATGAGCAGTTCTTC.

This chain joins TRBV3-1 (or the pseudogene TRBV3-2) and TRBJ1-5, with 7 bases fitting TRBD1. This CDR3 has 14 amino acids. With 4 bases clipped from V and 7 bases from J, the junction kept 7 bases outside the gene matches. Germline V gene data show CDR1 as LGHDT and CDR2 as YNNKEL (reference sequence). The CDR3 sequence is CASSPYRGHQPQHF. The DNA of the CDR3 is TGTGCCAGCAGCCCGTACAGGGGACACCAGCCCCAGCATTTT.

The V call is TRBV6-2 or TRBV6-3, the J call TRBJ2-1, with TRBD2 identical over 9 bases. The junction had 16 bases not matched to a gene; V was cut back by 2 bases and J by 8 bases. The germline gives CDR1 MNHEY, CDR2 SVGEGT. The CDR3 is 18 residues long. In nucleotides, the CDR3 is TGTGCCAGCAGTTACGAATCGGCTAGCGGGAACTGGGGCGATGAGCAGTTCTTC. Translating gives CASSYESASGNWGDEQFF.

The chain has TRBV6-1 and TRBJ2-2; no reliable D call. CDR3 length: 13 residues. CDR1 is MNHNS, CDR2 SASEGT, per germline. V was cut by 2 bases and J by 3 bases, with 4 bases left in between. The CDR3 nucleotides are TGTGCCAGCAGTGAACAGTACACCGGGGAGCTGTTTTTT. It specifies CASSEQYTGELFF.

The chain is built from TRBV7-8 and TRBJ1-5; D is uncertain. The V end lost 1 base, the J end lost 7 bases, and 8 bases lay between the germline ends. The germline V gene has CDR1 SGHVS and CDR2 FQNEAQ. The CDR3 covers 13 residues. The CDR3 protein is CASSLGPGQPQHF. The DNA for the CDR3 is TGTGCCAGCAGCTTAGGTCCAGGACAGCCCCAGCATTTT.

V and J are TRBV23-1 and TRBJ1-4, with TRBD1 matching 9 bases. TRBV23-1 is filed as an ORF, its function uncertain. CDR3 length: 17 amino acids. V lost 4 bases to trimming and J lost 4 bases; unmatched junction nucleotides: 10. The CDR3 reads CASSRDREGSINEKLFF. The CDR3 DNA follows: TGCGCCAGCAGTCGGGACAGGGAGGGGTCAATTAATGAAAAACTGTTTTTT.

The chain is built from TRBV24-1 and TRBJ2-1; 16 bases match TRBD2. The germline gives CDR1 KGHDR, CDR2 SFDVKD. This CDR3 comprises 16 residues. V gave up 1 base and J gave up 9 bases; unmatched junction bases: 2. The chain's CDR3 is CATSDFGTSGRAEQFF. CDR3 DNA sequence: TGTGCCACCAGTGATTTTGGGACTAGCGGGAGGGCTGAGCAGTTCTTC.

The chain carries TRBV27 and TRBJ1-5, with D possibly being TRBD1 (5 bases). Germline V gene lookup returns CDR1 MNHEY and CDR2 SMNVEV (reference sequence). V was trimmed by 5 bases and J by 9 bases, leaving 17 bases between them. The CDR3 consists of 14 residues. The CDR3 DNA reads TGTGCCAGCAGTGGTCGGGGGGAGGGTGGGCCCCAGCATTTT. Translating it yields CASSGRGEGGPQHF.

The chain combines TRBV2 with TRBJ1-1, with 7 bases aligning to TRBD1. The junction had 5 bases not matched to a gene; V was cut back by 3 bases and J by 4 bases. CDR3 size: 14 residues. CDR1 and CDR2 from the germline V gene are SNHLY and FYNNEI. The CDR3 DNA sequence: TGTGCCAGCAGTGAGGACAGGAGCATCACTGAAGCTTTCTTT. Amino acid sequence: CASSEDRSITEAFF.

V is TRBV7-8 and J is TRBJ2-7; 8 nucleotides match TRBD1. The V gene end was trimmed by 5 bases and the J gene end by 4 bases; junction bases not matched to a gene: 1. The CDR3 is 12 amino acids. Germline CDR1 SGHVS, CDR2 FQNEAQ. CDR3 sequence reads: CASSRDRYEQYF. The CDR3 DNA sequence: TGTGCCAGCAGCCGGGACAGGTACGAGCAGTACTTC.

V usage is TRBV4-3 and J usage is TRBJ1-3, with D hard to call. CDR1 is LGHNA, CDR2 YSLEER, per germline. This CDR3 spans 15 amino acids. Trimming stripped 2 bases from V and 0 bases from J, with 8 bases between. Here the CDR3 DNA reads TGCGCCAGCAGCCAAAGTGTAAGCTCTGGAAACACCATATATTTT. Translation gives CASSQSVSSGNTIYF.

The chain is built from TRBV19 and TRBJ2-7, with no clear D. The CDR3 spans 16 residues. Between the trimmed V and J ends, which lost 4 bases and 0 bases, there was a span of 16 bases. Germline V gene sequence: CDR1 LNHDA, CDR2 SQIVND (reference sequence). The DNA of the CDR3 is TGTGCCAGTAGTACCCGTGAGTGGGGTACCTCCTACGAGCAGTACTTC. Translated, it gives CASSTREWGTSYEQYF.

The V and J genes are TRBV5-1 and TRBJ2-7; TRBD2 aligns across 12 bases. The CDR3 totals 14 residues. Trimming took 7 bases from V and 5 from J; bases not matched to a gene: 7. Germline V CDR1 and CDR2: SGHRS, YFSETQ. The CDR3 region has the DNA TGCGCCAGCGGCAGACTAGCGGGAGTCGACGAGCAGTACTTC. Protein: CASGRLAGVDEQYF. The full variable domain, completed using reference TRBV5-1 and TRBJ2-7, is KAGVTQTPRYLIKTRGQQVTLSCSPISGHRSVSWYQQTPGQGLQFLFEYFSETQRNKGNFPGRFSGRQFSNSRSEMNVSTLELGDSALYLCASGRLAGVDEQYFGPGTRLTVT.

This clone showed up just once. The chain uses TRBV6-5 and TRBJ1-1; D not certain. Germline assignment: CDR1 MNHEY and CDR2 SVGAGI. The CDR3 length is 11 residues. V was cut by 2 bases and J by 11 bases, with 9 bases left in between. The CDR3 sequence: CASSYHEVAFF. DNA for the CDR3: TGTGCCAGCAGTTACCACGAGGTGGCTTTCTTT.

V and J are TRBV6-2 or TRBV6-3 and TRBJ2-3; possibly TRBD2 for D (6 bases). The germline CDR1 and CDR2 sequences are MNHEY and SVGEGT. V gave up 2 bases and J gave up 6 bases, with 15 bases separating them. The length of the CDR3 is 15 residues. The CDR3 sequence is CASSYPGDLLDTQYF. CDR3 in DNA: TGTGCCAGCAGTTACCCGGGAGATCTCTTGGATACGCAGTATTTT.

This chain connects TRBV9 to TRBJ2-3; D ambiguous. The CDR3 covers 14 residues. Germline V gene data show CDR1 as SGDLS and CDR2 as YYNGEE. V was pared by 0 bases and J by 6 bases, with 11 bases between. CDR3 nucleotides: TGTGCCAGCAGCGTAGTGGGAAGTAGGGATACGCAGTATTTT. It is translated as CASSVVGSRDTQYF.

CDR3 residues: CASSQGQALSISGYTF. CDR3 nucleotides: TGCGCCAGCAGCCAAGGACAGGCCCTGTCTATAAGCGGCTACACCTTC. The J gene is TRBJ1-2, the V gene TRBV4-3, with D tentatively TRBD1 (6 bases). Trimming shortened V by 1 base and J by 8 bases, and 20 bases separated the two germline ends. Germline V lookup: CDR1 LGHNA, CDR2 YSLEER. The CDR3 is 16 amino acids.

The V gene is TRBV5-1, the J gene TRBJ2-7; D possibly corresponds to TRBD2 (5 bases). The CDR3 has 16 residues. Between the trimmed V and J ends, which lost 4 bases and 0 bases, there was a span of 17 bases. Germline-derived CDR1 and CDR2 are SGHRS and YFSETQ. The CDR3 DNA reads as TGCGCCAGCAGCCCAATCCCCGGGGTCAGCTCCTACGAGCAGTACTTC. It specifies CASSPIPGVSSYEQYF. The full variable domain, with the rest looked up from reference TRBV5-1 and TRBJ2-7, is KAGVTQTPRYLIKTRGQQVTLSCSPISGHRSVSWYQQTPGQGLQFLFEYFSETQRNKGNFPGRFSGRQFSNSRSEMNVSTLELGDSALYLCASSPIPGVSSYEQYFGPGTRLTVT.

The chain is built from TRBV7-6 and TRBJ2-1; tentatively, D is TRBD1 (6 bases). CDR3 length equals 13 residues. The V and J ends lost 4 bases and 7 bases respectively, with 11 bases between them. From germline, CDR1 is SGHVS and CDR2 FNYEAQ. The CDR3 bases are TGTGCCAGCAGCTCTGACAGGCTTAATGAGCAGTTCTTC. Its translation is CASSSDRLNEQFF.

The CDR3 region has the DNA TGCGCCAGCAGCTTGGGGGCTAGCAACACTGAAGCTTTCTTT. This gives the protein CASSLGASNTEAFF. This sequence joins TRBV5-1 and TRBJ1-1; D uncertain. V lost 0 bases to trimming and J lost 2 bases, with 8 bases between them. CDR1 and CDR2 from the germline V gene are SGHRS and YFSETQ. CDR3 length: 14 residues. The full variable domain, completed using reference TRBV5-1 and TRBJ1-1, is KAGVTQTPRYLIKTRGQQVTLSCSPISGHRSVSWYQQTPGQGLQFLFEYFSETQRNKGNFPGRFSGRQFSNSRSEMNVSTLELGDSALYLCASSLGASNTEAFFGQGTRLTVV.

This clone showed up just a few times. CDR3 protein: CASSLMGSRSGNTIYF. The CDR3 region has the DNA TGCGCCAGCAGCTTGATGGGGTCCCGCTCTGGAAACACCATATATTTT. The rearrangement uses TRBV5-1 and TRBJ1-3, with D hard to call. This CDR3 is built from 16 residues. Germline assignment: CDR1 SGHRS and CDR2 YFSETQ. V dropped 1 base and J dropped 0 bases, with 11 bases sitting between them.

The V gene is TRBV3-1 (or the pseudogene TRBV3-2), the J gene TRBJ2-1; D remains unclear. The germline V and J ends were trimmed by 4 bases and 4 bases, with 8 bases remaining between them. CDR3 length: 13 residues. Germline CDR1 LGHDT, CDR2 YNNKEL (reference sequence). CDR3 in amino acids: CASSPQTYNEQFF. The CDR3 region has the DNA TGTGCCAGCAGCCCTCAGACGTACAATGAGCAGTTCTTC.

This clone was recorded once. The chain carries TRBV28 and TRBJ1-4; TRBD1 matches 8 bases. Germline V gene lookup returns CDR1 MDHEN and CDR2 SYDVKM. The CDR3 contains 18 residues. J gave up 1 base and V 2 bases, and 9 bases lay outside the gene matches. The CDR3 region has the DNA TGTGCCAGCAGTTTACTGGCCGGGACAGGAGTAACTAATGAAAAACTGTTTTTT. It is translated as CASSLLAGTGVTNEKLFF.

This clone showed up just once. The genes are TRBV14 and TRBJ2-1, with 11 bases matching TRBD2. The V segment lost 6 bases and the J segment 3 bases; nucleotides outside the gene matches: 4. The CDR3 sequence is 15 residues long. The germline V gene has CDR1 SGHDN and CDR2 FVKESK. CDR3 sequence: CASRSGTSGYNEQFF. CDR3 DNA: TGTGCCAGCAGGAGCGGGACTAGCGGCTACAATGAGCAGTTCTTC.

This sequence joins TRBV18 and TRBJ2-5, with no clear D. Germline V CDR1 and CDR2: KGHSH, LQKENI. The CDR3 has 13 residues. V lost 4 bases and J 0 bases, leaving 6 bases between the germline ends. Here the CDR3 reads CASSLGHQETQYF. CDR3 coding DNA: TGTGCCAGCTCACTAGGGCACCAAGAGACCCAGTACTTC.

Remarks on this clone: One end of the junction does not line up with germline, which may come from a read error. This rearrangement joins TRBV6-6 to TRBJ1-1; D is undetermined. The CDR3 length is 13 residues. From germline, CDR1 is MNHNY and CDR2 SVGAGI (reference sequence). The CDR3 coding sequence is TGTGCCGGCAGCTTTTCCCTGAACACTGAAGCTTTCTTT. This encodes CAGSFSLNTEAFF.

DNA of the CDR3: TGTGCCAGCAGACCCCGGGAGGGCCAACCAGATACGCAGTATTTT. Amino acids: CASRPREGQPDTQYF. This chain connects TRBV5-4 to TRBJ2-3; 8 bases align to TRBD2. Germline loops: CDR1 SGHNT, CDR2 YYREEE (reference sequence). Trimming removed 5 bases from V and 4 bases from J; junction bases left unmatched: 9. The CDR3 totals 15 residues.